Listed below are T cell receptor beta chains from one sample, sequenced in a study of CD8 T cells in ankylosing spondylitis. TCRdb itself ran the 5' RACE reads through MiXCR, one entry per CDR3 protein. The sample lists about 220,000 distinct CDR3 sequences; around 25% were seen once. The sequencing input was blood, either unsorted or a sorted T cell fraction (not recorded which). The source of these receptors is a male donor with ankylosing spondylitis or in good health (not recorded which). CDR3s include the opening cysteine and the closing phenylalanine or tryptophan. Each record gives: J gene, D gene, clone size, V gene, CDR3 protein, CDR3 DNA. A D gene is named only where the DNA matches it firmly. Clone size appears in some rows only: once, few, many, or a class for an expanded clone.

TRBJ1-2 TRBD1 many TRBV28 CASSGRGRSGYTF TGTGCCAGCAGTGGAAGGGGGCGTTCTGGCTACACCTTC
TRBJ1-5 NA NA TRBV12-3/TRBV12-4 CASSSGPGGSISPQHF TGTGCCAGCAGTTCCGGCCCGGGGGGATCAATCAGCCCCCAGCATTTT
TRBJ1-1 NA NA TRBV5-1 CASSLGSAMNTEAFF TGCGCCAGCAGCTTGGGGTCAGCCATGAACACTGAAGCTTTCTTT
TRBJ2-3 TRBD2 many TRBV5-4 CASSLRLALGDTQYF TGTGCCAGCAGCTTGCGACTAGCGTTGGGGGATACGCAGTATTTT
TRBJ2-7 NA NA TRBV12-3/TRBV12-4 CASSFQRHSYEQYF TGTGCCAGCAGTTTCCAGCGTCACTCCTACGAGCAGTACTTC
TRBJ2-1 TRBD2 NA TRBV3-1 CACSRQRELAVRYNEQFF TGTGCCTGCAGCCGACAGAGAGAACTAGCGGTGAGATACAATGAGCAGTTCTTC
TRBJ2-3 NA few TRBV7-9 CASSSASGSTDTQYF TGTGCCAGCAGCTCGGCTAGTGGGAGCACAGATACGCAGTATTTT
TRBJ1-1 NA many TRBV12-3/TRBV12-4 CASSREVAGVTEAFF TGTGCCAGCAGTCGGGAGGTTGCGGGGGTCACTGAAGCTTTCTTT
TRBJ2-7 NA NA TRBV7-9 CASSYKDYEQYF TGTGCCAGCAGCTACAAAGACTACGAGCAGTACTTC
TRBJ2-2 TRBD2 many TRBV14 CASSPRGLATNTGELFF TGTGCCAGCAGCCCCCGGGGACTAGCGACTAACACCGGGGAGCTGTTTTTT
TRBJ1-5 NA NA TRBV12-3/TRBV12-4 CASSLEEGNQPQHF TGTGCCAGCAGTCTGGAGGAGGGTAATCAGCCCCAGCATTTT
TRBJ2-7 NA NA TRBV25-1 CASSDLNEQYF TGTGCCAGCAGTGATCTGAACGAGCAGTACTTC
TRBJ2-1 NA NA TRBV9 CASSQLRGSYNEQFF TGTGCCAGCAGTCAACTCAGGGGTTCCTACAATGAGCAGTTCTTC
TRBJ2-5 TRBD2 many TRBV20-1 CSAPPVGGHQETQYF TGCAGTGCCCCCCCTGTGGGAGGGCACCAAGAGACCCAGTACTTC
TRBJ2-2 NA many TRBV20-1 CSARDRPGELFF TGCAGTGCTAGAGATCGTCCTGGGGAGCTGTTTTTT
TRBJ2-5 NA many TRBV5-6 CASSLLETQYF TGTGCCAGCAGCTTGTTGGAGACCCAGTACTTC
TRBJ2-7 NA many TRBV6-5 CASSYSAAGRGYEQYF TGTGCCAGCAGTTACTCCGCGGCAGGAAGAGGATACGAGCAGTACTTC
TRBJ2-1 TRBD1 once TRBV6-2/TRBV6-3 CASTSPLRGELQGKHEQFF TGTGCCAGCACCTCTCCGCTAAGGGGTGAGCTACAGGGGAAGCATGAGCAGTTCTTC
TRBJ2-7 NA many TRBV18 CASSPFPLGGGDYEQYF TGTGCCAGCTCACCATTCCCCCTGGGGGGAGGAGACTACGAGCAGTACTTC
TRBJ1-1 NA few TRBV24-1 CATAKTGNTEAFF TGTGCCACCGCTAAGACAGGGAACACTGAAGCTTTCTTT
TRBJ2-7 NA few TRBV7-8 CASSFNRDGYEQYF TGTGCCAGCAGCTTTAACAGGGACGGGTACGAGCAGTACTTC
TRBJ1-2 TRBD1 few TRBV20-1 CSARTGGNGYTF TGCAGTGCACGGACAGGGGGGAATGGCTACACCTTC
TRBJ2-1 NA NA TRBV7-2 CASSLGATNNEQFF TGTGCCAGCAGCTTAGGGGCCACTAACAATGAGCAGTTCTTC
TRBJ1-2 NA NA TRBV12-3/TRBV12-4 CASKYTGTYGYTF TGTGCCAGCAAATATACAGGGACCTATGGCTACACCTTC
TRBJ2-5 NA many TRBV20-1 CSAMAGSQETQYF TGCAGTGCCATGGCAGGGAGCCAAGAGACCCAGTACTTC
TRBJ2-3 NA NA TRBV29-1 CSVGTYPAGDTQYF TGCAGCGTCGGGACCTACCCTGCAGGGGATACGCAGTATTTT
TRBJ2-1 TRBD2 few TRBV5-1 CASSGGGLAAYNEQFF TGCGCCAGCAGCGGCGGGGGACTAGCGGCCTACAATGAGCAGTTCTTC
TRBJ2-7 NA few TRBV20-1 CSAIGRGSYEQYF TGCAGTGCCATAGGAAGGGGATCCTACGAGCAGTACTTC
TRBJ2-3 TRBD2 NA TRBV3-1 CTLSLRRLAGVLADTQYF TGTACCCTCAGTTTGAGGCGACTAGCGGGAGTTCTTGCAGATACGCAGTATTTT
TRBJ1-1 NA NA TRBV20-1 CSARDGSTLGTEAFF TGCAGTGCTAGAGATGGGTCGACCCTGGGCACTGAAGCTTTCTTT
TRBJ2-3 NA NA TRBV6-5 CASSYEGLDTQYF TGTGCCAGCAGTTACGAGGGACTAGATACGCAGTATTTT
TRBJ2-3 TRBD2 many TRBV29-1 CSAGGFYTDTQYF TGCAGCGCGGGGGGTTTTTACACAGATACGCAGTATTTT
TRBJ2-5 NA few TRBV7-9 CASSPLGSGETQYF TGTGCCAGCAGCCCCTTGGGGAGCGGGGAGACCCAGTACTTC
TRBJ1-2 NA NA TRBV7-8 CATGDYGYTF TGTGCCACAGGGGACTATGGCTACACCTTC
TRBJ2-3 TRBD2 NA TRBV20-1 CSALELSGSTDTQYF TGCAGTGCGTTGGAACTTAGCGGGAGCACAGATACGCAGTATTTT
TRBJ1-2 NA NA TRBV6-1 CASSPAGAISYGYTF TGTGCCAGCAGCCCAGCGGGGGCTATTAGCTATGGCTACACCTTC
TRBJ1-5 NA NA TRBV24-1 CATSETGQPQHF TGTGCCACCAGTGAAACCGGTCAGCCCCAGCATTTT
TRBJ2-3 NA NA TRBV29-1 CSVRTSLSTDTQYF TGCAGCGTCCGAACGAGCCTTAGCACAGATACGCAGTATTTT
TRBJ2-5 TRBD2 few TRBV20-1 CSARDWRLAGTIQETQYF TGCAGTGCTAGAGATTGGCGACTAGCGGGCACCATCCAAGAGACCCAGTATTTC
TRBJ2-3 NA NA TRBV7-2 CASSPGGARDTQYF TGTGCCAGCAGCCCCGGCGGCGCAAGAGATACGCAGTATTTT
TRBJ1-4 NA many TRBV5-1 CASSIQGTNEKLFF TGCGCCAGCAGCATACAGGGTACTAATGAAAAACTGTTTTTT
TRBJ2-2 TRBD2 many TRBV27 CASSLYPPTSGRSITGELFF TGTGCCAGCAGTTTATACCCCCCGACTAGCGGGAGGTCAATAACCGGGGAGCTGTTTTTT
TRBJ2-1 TRBD2 few TRBV10-3 CAINSGTSGNNEQFF TGTGCCATCAACTCCGGGACTAGCGGGAACAATGAGCAGTTCTTC
TRBJ2-3 NA NA TRBV5-6 CASSLATGWSDTQYF TGTGCCAGCAGCTTGGCGACGGGGTGGTCAGATACGCAGTATTTT
TRBJ2-2 NA many TRBV20-1 CSAREEVNTGELFF TGCAGTGCTAGAGAAGAAGTAAACACCGGGGAGCTGTTTTTT
TRBJ2-5 NA many TRBV29-1 CSVLVHGTRETQYF TGCAGCGTCCTAGTTCATGGAACGCGAGAGACCCAGTACTTC
TRBJ1-5 NA NA TRBV12-3/TRBV12-4 CASSYRVGSNQPQHF TGTGCCAGCAGTTACAGGGTCGGCAGCAATCAGCCCCAGCATTTT
TRBJ2-3 NA many TRBV10-3 CAISALPQEADTQYF TGTGCCATCAGTGCTTTGCCTCAGGAGGCCGATACGCAGTATTTT
TRBJ1-1 NA many TRBV10-3 CAITEDRRTEAFF TGTGCCATCACCGAGGACCGGCGGACTGAAGCTTTCTTT
TRBJ2-2 TRBD1 many TRBV5-1 CASSLEGGHTGELFF TGCGCCAGCAGCTTGGAAGGGGGCCACACCGGGGAGCTGTTTTTT
TRBJ1-5 NA many TRBV21-1 CASSKVGRGVGNQPQHF TGTGCCAGCAGCAAAGTGGGGAGGGGGGTAGGTAATCAGCCCCAGCATTTT
TRBJ2-6 NA few TRBV5-1 CASSSSSGANVLTF TGCGCCAGCAGCTCCAGCTCTGGGGCCAACGTCCTGACTTTC